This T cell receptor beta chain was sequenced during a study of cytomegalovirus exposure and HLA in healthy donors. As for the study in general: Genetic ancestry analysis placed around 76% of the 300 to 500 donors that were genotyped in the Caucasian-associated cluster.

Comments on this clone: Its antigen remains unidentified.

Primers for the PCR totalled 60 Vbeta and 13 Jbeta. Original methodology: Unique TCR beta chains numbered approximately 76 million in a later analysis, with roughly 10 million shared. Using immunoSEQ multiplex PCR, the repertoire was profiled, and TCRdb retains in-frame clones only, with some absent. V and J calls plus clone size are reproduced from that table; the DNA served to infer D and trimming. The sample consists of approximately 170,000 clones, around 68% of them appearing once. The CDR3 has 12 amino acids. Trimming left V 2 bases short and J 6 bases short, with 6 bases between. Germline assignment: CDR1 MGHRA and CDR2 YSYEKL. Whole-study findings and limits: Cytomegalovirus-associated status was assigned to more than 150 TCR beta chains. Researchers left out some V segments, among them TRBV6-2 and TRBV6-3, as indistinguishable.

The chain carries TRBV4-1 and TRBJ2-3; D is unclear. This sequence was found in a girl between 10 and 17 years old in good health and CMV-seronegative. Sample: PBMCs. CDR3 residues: CASSQPLDTQYF. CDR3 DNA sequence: TGCGCCAGCAGCCAACCCTTGGATACGCAGTATTTT.